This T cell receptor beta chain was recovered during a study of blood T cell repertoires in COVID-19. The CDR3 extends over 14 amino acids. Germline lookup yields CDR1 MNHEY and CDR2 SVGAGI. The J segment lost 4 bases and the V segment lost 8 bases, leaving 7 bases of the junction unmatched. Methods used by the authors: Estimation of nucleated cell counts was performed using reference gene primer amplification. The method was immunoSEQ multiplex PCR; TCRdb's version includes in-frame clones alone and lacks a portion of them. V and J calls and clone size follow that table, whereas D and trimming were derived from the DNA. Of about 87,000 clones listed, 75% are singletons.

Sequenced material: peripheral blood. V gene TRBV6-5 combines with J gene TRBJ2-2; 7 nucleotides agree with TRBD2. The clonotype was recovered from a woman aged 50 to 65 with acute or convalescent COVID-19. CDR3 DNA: TGTGCCAGCGGGAGGGAGGGCTTCACCGGGGAGCTGTTTTTT. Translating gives CASGREGFTGELFF.